The sequence of this T cell receptor (beta chain) was determined in a study of blood T cell repertoires in COVID-19. Authors' analysis steps: Reference gene primer amplification gave nucleated cell count estimates. Clones were read by immunoSEQ multiplex PCR, and TCRdb kept only the in-frame ones, dropping some. That table supplies the V and J calls and clone size; D and trimming were determined from the DNA. The sample has fewer than 350,000 clones; about 86% are singletons. V shed 4 bases, J shed 4 bases, and the junction held 9 bases outside the gene matches. Germline assignment: CDR1 KGHDR and CDR2 SFDVKD. CDR3 size: 17 residues.

The source material was peripheral blood. This chain joins TRBV24-1 and TRBJ2-5; the match to TRBD2 covers 12 bases. This clonotype was obtained from a woman aged 25 to 39 with COVID-19, enrolled during active disease. CDR3 nucleotide sequence: TGTGCCACCAGTGAACTGGCTAGCGGGGGGGCTCGAGAGACCCAGTACTTC. As protein: CATSELASGGARETQYF.